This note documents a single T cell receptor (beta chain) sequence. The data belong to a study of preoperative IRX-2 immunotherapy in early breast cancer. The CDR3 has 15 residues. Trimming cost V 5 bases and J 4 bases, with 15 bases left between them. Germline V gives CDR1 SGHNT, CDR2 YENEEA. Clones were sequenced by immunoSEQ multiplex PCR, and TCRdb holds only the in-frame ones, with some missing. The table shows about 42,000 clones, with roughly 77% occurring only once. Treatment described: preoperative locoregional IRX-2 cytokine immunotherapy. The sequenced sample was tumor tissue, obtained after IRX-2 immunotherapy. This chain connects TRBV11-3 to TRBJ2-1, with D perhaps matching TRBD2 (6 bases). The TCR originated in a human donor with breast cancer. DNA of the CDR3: TGTGCCAGCAGCCCCTTTCGGGGAGGATACAATGAGCAGTTCTTC. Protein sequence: CASSPFRGGYNEQFF.